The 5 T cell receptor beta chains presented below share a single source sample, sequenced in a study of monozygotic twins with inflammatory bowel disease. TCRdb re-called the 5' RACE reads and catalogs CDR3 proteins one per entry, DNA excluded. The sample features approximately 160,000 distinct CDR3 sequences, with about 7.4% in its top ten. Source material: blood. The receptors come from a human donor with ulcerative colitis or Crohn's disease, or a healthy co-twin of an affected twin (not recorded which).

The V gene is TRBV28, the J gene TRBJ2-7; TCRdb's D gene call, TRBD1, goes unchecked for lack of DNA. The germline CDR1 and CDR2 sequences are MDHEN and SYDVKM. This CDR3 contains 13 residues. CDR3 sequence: CASRDTPSYEQYF.

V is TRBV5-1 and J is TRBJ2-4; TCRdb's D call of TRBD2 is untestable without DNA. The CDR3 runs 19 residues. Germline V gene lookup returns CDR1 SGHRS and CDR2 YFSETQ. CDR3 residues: CAIHDLQKREGGAKNIQYF.

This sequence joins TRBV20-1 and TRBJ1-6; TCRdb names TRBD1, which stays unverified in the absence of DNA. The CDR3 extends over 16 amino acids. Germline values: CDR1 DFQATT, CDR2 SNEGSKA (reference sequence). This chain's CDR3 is CSASRGGRRDNSPLHF.

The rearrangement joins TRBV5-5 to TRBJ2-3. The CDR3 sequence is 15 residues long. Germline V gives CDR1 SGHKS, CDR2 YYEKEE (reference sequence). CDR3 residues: CASSLLGSLADTQYF.

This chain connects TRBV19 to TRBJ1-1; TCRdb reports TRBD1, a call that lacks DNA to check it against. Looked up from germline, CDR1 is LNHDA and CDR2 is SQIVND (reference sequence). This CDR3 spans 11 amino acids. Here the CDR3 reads CASTGGPEAFF.